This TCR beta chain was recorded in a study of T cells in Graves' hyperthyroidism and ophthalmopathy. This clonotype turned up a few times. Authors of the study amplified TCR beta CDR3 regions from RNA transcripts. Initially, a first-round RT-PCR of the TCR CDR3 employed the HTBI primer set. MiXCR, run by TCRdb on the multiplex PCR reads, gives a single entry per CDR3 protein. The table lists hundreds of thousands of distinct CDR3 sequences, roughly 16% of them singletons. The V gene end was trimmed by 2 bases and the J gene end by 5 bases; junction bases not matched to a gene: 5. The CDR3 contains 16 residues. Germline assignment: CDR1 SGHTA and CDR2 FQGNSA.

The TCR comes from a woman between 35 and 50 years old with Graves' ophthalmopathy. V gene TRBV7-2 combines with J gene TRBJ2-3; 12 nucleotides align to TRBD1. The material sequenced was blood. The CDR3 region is CASSLQGQGAKDTQYF. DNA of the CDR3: TGTGCCAGCAGCTTACAGGGACAGGGGGCGAAAGATACGCAGTATTTT. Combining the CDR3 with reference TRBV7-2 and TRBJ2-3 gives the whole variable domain GAGVSQSPSNKVTEKGKDVELRCDPISGHTALYWYRQSLGQGLEFLIYFQGNSAPDKSGLPSDRFSAERTGGSVSTLTIQRTQQEDSAVYLCASSLQGQGAKDTQYFGPGTRLTVL.